This T cell receptor (beta chain) is drawn from a study of cytomegalovirus exposure and HLA in healthy donors. PCR amplification relied on 60 Vbeta primers (plus 13 Jbeta primers). The table came from immunoSEQ multiplex PCR; TCRdb's copy has only in-frame clones and leaves some out. This sample has about 150,000 clones; around 75% occur once, and the top ten carry roughly 8%. With respect to this clone: Antigen: not known.

Findings and limits, study-wide: The study carried out a later analysis of TCR beta sequences. It associated some 17,000 of them with specific HLA alleles at a false discovery rate of 0.05.

The CDR3 has 14 residues. Trimming took off 0 bases at V and 6 bases at J, with 11 bases between the two ends. Germline-derived CDR1 and CDR2 are LNHNV and YYDKDF (reference sequence). The TCR sequence derives from a man aged 25-45 years in good health and CMV-seropositive. The rearrangement links TRBV15 to TRBJ1-1; D perhaps matches TRBD1 (6 bases). The sample consisted of PBMCs. Here the CDR3 reads CATSRDRGSPEAFF. CDR3 DNA: TGTGCCACCAGCAGAGACAGGGGATCTCCTGAAGCTTTCTTT.